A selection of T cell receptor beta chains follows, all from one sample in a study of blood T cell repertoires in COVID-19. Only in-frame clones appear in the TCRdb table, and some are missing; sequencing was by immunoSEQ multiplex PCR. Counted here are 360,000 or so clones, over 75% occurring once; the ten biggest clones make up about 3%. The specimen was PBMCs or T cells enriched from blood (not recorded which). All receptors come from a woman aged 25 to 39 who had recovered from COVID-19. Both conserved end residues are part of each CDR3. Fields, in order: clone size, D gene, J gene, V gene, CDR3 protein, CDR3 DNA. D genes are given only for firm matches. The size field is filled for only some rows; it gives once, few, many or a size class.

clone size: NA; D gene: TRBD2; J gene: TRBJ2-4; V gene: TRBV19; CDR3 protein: CASSMSGSDIQYF; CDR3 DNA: TGTGCCAGTAGTATGAGCGGGAGTGACATTCAGTACTTC
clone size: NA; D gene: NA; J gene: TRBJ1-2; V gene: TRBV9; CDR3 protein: CASSEDGGTRGYTF; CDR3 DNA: TGTGCCAGCAGCGAAGACGGGGGGACGCGAGGCTACACCTTC
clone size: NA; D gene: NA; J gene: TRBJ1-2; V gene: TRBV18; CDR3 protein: CASSPMGGEDYGYTF; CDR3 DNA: TGTGCCAGCTCACCAATGGGAGGTGAGGACTATGGCTACACCTTC
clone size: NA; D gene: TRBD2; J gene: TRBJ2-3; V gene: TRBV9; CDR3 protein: CASSELGISGGISTDTQYF; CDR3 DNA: TGTGCCAGCAGCGAGCTTGGGATAAGCGGGGGAATAAGCACAGATACGCAGTATTTT
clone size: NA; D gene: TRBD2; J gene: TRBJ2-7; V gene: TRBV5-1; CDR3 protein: CASSLVSGLAGTEQYF; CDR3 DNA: TGCGCCAGCAGCTTGGTATCGGGACTAGCGGGGACCGAGCAGTACTTC
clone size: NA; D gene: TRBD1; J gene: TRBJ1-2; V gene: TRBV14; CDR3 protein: CASSPRTGDEGYTF; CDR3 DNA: TGTGCCAGCAGCCCAAGGACAGGGGATGAGGGCTACACCTTC
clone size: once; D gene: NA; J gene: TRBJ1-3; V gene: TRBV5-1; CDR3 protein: CASSLGDSGNTIYF; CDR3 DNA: TGCGCCAGCAGCCTAGGGGATTCTGGAAACACCATATATTTT
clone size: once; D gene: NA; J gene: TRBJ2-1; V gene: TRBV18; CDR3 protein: CASSPPGPERKSYNEQFF; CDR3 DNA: TGTGCCAGCTCACCACCCGGACCGGAGCGGAAATCCTACAATGAGCAGTTCTTC
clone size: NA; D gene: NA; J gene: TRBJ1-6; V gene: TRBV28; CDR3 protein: CASSFSLSPGPLHF; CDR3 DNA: TGTGCCAGCAGTTTTTCCCTGTCTCCGGGACCCCTCCACTTT
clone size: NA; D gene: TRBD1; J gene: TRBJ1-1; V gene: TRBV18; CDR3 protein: CASSPVTGDYTEAFF; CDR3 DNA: TGTGCCAGCTCACCCGTGACAGGGGATTACACTGAAGCTTTCTTT
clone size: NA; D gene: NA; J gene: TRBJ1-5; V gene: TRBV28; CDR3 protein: CASSLWRQPQHF; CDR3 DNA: TGTGCCAGCAGTTTATGGCGTCAGCCCCAGCATTTT
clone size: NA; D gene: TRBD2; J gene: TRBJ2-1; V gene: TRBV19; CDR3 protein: CASSTRLAGAYNEQFF; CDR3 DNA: TGTGCCAGTAGTACCAGACTAGCGGGGGCATACAATGAGCAGTTCTTC
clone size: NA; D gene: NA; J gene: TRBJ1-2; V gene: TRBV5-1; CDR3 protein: CASSRELGLTIGYTF; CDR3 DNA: TGCGCCAGCAGCCGTGAGCTCGGACTGACGATTGGCTACACCTTC
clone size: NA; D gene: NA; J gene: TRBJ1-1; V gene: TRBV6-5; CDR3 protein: CASSQTRGTEAFF; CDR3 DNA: TGTGCCAGCAGCCAAACCAGGGGCACTGAAGCTTTCTTT
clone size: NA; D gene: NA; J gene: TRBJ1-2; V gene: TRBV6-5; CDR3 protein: CASAAVGYTF; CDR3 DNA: TGTGCCAGCGCGGCCGTAGGCTACACCTTC
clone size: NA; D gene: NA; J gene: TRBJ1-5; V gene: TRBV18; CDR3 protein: CASSPGRDQPQHF; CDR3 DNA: TGTGCCAGCTCACCGGGGAGAGATCAGCCCCAGCATTTT
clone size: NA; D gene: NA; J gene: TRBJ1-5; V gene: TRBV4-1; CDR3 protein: CASSPNLQGYQPQHF; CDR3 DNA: TGCGCCAGCAGCCCCAACCTCCAGGGTTATCAGCCCCAGCATTTT
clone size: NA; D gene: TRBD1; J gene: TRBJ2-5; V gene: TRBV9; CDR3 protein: CASSITGTGKETQYF; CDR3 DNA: TGTGCCAGCAGCATCACGGGGACAGGGAAAGAGACCCAGTACTTC
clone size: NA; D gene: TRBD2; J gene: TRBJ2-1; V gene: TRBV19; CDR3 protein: CASSWSSGRDNEQFF; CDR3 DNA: TGTGCCAGTAGTTGGAGTAGCGGGAGGGACAATGAGCAGTTCTTC
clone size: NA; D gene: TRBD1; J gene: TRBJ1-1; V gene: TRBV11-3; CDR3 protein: CASSLTGQVNTEAFF; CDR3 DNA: TGTGCCAGCAGCCTAACCGGACAGGTGAACACTGAAGCTTTCTTT
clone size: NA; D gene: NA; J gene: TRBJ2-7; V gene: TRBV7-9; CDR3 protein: CASSLLAGDYEQYF; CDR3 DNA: TGTGCCAGCAGCTTACTGGCAGGTGACTACGAGCAGTACTTC
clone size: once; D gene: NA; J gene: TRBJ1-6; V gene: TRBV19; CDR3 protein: CASSPRGQGTGSPLHF; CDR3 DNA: TGTGCCAGTAGTCCCCGAGGGCAGGGGACGGGTTCACCCCTCCACTTT
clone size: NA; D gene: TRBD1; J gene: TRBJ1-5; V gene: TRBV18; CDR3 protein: CASSQGQGQRQPQHF; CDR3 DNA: TGTGCCAGCTCACAAGGACAGGGTCAGCGTCAGCCCCAGCATTTT
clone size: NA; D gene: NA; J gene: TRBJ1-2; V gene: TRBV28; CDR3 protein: CASSLGTYGYTF; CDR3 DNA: TGTGCCAGCAGTTTGGGGACATATGGCTACACCTTC
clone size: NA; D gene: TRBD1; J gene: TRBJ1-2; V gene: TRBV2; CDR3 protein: CASVVGDRVSGYTF; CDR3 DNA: TGTGCCAGTGTGGTTGGGGACAGGGTGAGCGGCTACACCTTC
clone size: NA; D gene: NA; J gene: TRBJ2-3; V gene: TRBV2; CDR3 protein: CASSATYPSTDTQYF; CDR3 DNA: TGTGCCAGCAGTGCGACTTACCCTAGCACAGATACGCAGTATTTT
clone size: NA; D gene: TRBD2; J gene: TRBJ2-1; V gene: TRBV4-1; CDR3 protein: CASSQVSLAGGGEQFF; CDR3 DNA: TGCGCCAGCAGCCAAGTATCACTAGCGGGAGGGGGTGAGCAGTTCTTC
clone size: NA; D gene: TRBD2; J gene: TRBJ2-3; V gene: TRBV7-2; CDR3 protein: CASSWTSGRADTQYF; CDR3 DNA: TGTGCCAGCAGCTGGACTAGCGGGAGGGCAGATACGCAGTATTTT
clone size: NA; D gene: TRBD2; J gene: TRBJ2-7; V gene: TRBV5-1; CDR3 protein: CASRDPLAAYEQYF; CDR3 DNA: TGCGCCAGCCGAGACCCCCTAGCGGCCTACGAGCAGTACTTC
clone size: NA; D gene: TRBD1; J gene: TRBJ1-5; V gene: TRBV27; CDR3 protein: CASRPRQGNSNQPQHF; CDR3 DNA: TGTGCCAGCAGACCTAGACAGGGTAATAGCAATCAGCCCCAGCATTTT
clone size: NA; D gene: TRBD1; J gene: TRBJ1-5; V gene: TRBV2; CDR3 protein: CASSEAGQLSRNQPQHF; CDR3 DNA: TGTGCCAGCAGTGAAGCGGGACAGCTTTCGCGTAATCAGCCCCAGCATTTT
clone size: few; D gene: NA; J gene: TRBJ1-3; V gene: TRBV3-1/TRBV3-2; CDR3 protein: CASSQGSRGYGNTIYF; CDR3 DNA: TGTGCCAGCAGCCAAGGGTCCCGCGGGTACGGAAACACCATATATTTT
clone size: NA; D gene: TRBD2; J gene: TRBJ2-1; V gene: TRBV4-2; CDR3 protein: CASSQEGGGGAYNEQFF; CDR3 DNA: TGTGCCAGCAGCCAAGAGGGTGGCGGGGGGGCCTACAATGAGCAGTTCTTC
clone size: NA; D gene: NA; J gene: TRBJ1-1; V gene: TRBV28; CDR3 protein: CASSIWRKGTEAFF; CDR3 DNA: TGTGCCAGCAGTATCTGGAGAAAGGGGACTGAAGCTTTCTTT
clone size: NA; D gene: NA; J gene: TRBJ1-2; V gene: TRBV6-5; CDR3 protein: CASTPGTQYGYTF; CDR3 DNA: TGTGCCAGCACCCCCGGGACTCAATATGGCTACACCTTC
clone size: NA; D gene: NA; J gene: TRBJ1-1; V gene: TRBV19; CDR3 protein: CASSTLLGRVGTEAFF; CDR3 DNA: TGTGCCAGTAGTACGTTATTAGGGAGAGTAGGCACTGAAGCTTTCTTT
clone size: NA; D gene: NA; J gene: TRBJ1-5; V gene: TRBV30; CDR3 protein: CAWSPGSNQPQHF; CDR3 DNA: TGTGCCTGGAGTCCAGGTTCCAATCAGCCCCAGCATTTT
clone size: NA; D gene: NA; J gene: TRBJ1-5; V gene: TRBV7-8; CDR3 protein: CASSLGTANQPQHF; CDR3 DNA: TGTGCCAGCAGCTTAGGAACAGCTAATCAGCCCCAGCATTTT
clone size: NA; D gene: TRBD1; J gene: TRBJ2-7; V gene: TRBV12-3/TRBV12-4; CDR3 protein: CASTWDRSKEQYF; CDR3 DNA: TGTGCCAGCACGTGGGACAGGAGCAAGGAGCAGTACTTC
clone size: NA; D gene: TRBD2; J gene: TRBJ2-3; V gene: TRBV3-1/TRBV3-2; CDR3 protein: CASSQGSSGGADTQYF; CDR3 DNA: TGTGCCAGCAGCCAAGGGTCCAGCGGGGGGGCAGATACGCAGTATTTT
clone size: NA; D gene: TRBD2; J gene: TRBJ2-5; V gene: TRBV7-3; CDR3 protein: CASSFAGEVETQYF; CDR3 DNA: TGTGCCAGCAGCTTCGCGGGGGAGGTGGAGACCCAGTACTTC
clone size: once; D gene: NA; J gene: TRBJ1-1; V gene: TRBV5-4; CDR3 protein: CASSFKTGQNTEAFF; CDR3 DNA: TGTGCCAGCAGCTTTAAGACAGGACAGAACACTGAAGCTTTCTTT
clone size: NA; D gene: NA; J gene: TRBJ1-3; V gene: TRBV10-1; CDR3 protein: CASSEDSSGNTIYF; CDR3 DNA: TGCGCCAGCAGTGAAGACAGCTCTGGAAACACCATATATTTT
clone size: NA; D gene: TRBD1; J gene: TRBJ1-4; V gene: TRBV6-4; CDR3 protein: CASSTQGSLWEKLFF; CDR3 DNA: TGTGCCAGCAGCACACAGGGGTCCCTATGGGAAAAACTGTTTTTT
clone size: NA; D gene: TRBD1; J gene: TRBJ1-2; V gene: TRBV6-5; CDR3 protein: CASRTTGMDGYTF; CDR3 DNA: TGTGCCAGCAGAACGACAGGGATGGACGGCTACACCTTC
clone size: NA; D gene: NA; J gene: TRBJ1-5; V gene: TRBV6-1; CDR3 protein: CASSEISITAATSNQPQHF; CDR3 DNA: TGTGCCAGCAGTGAAATTAGTATAACCGCCGCTACTAGCAATCAGCCCCAGCATTTT
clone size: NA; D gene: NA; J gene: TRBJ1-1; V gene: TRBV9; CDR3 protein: CASSRTLAPAFF; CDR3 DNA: TGTGCCAGCAGCCGAACCTTAGCCCCGGCTTTCTTT
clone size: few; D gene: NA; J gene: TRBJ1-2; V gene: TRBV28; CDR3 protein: CASSSRTELYGYTF; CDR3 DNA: TGTGCCAGCAGTTCCCGGACAGAGCTCTATGGCTACACCTTC
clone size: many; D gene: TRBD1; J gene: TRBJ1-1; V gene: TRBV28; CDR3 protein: CASSTGGANTEAFF; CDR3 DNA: TGTGCCAGCAGTACAGGGGGCGCCAACACTGAAGCTTTCTTT
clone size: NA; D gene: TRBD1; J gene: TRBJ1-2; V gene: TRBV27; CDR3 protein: CASSFSGQGQNYGYTF; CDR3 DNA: TGTGCCAGCAGTTTCTCCGGACAGGGCCAGAACTATGGCTACACCTTC
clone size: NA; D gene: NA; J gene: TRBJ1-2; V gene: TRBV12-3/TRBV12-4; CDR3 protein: CASSPPDSYGYTF; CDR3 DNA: TGTGCCAGCAGTCCGCCGGACAGCTATGGCTACACCTTC
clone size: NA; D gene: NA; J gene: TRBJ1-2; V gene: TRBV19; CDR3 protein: CASSTGTLDRYGYTF; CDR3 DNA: TGTGCCAGTAGTACCGGGACACTAGACCGATATGGCTACACCTTC